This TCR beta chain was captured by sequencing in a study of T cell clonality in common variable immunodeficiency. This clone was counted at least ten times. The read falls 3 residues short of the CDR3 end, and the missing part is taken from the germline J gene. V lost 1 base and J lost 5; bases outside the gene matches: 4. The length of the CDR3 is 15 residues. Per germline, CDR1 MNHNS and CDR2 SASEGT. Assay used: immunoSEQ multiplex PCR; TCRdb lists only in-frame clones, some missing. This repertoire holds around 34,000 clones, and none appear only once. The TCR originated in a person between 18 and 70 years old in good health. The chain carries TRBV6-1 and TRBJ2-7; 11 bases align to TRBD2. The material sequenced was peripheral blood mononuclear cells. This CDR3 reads CASSEELAGADEQYF. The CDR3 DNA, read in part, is TGTGCCAGCAGTGAAGAACTAGCGGGAGCCGACGAG.